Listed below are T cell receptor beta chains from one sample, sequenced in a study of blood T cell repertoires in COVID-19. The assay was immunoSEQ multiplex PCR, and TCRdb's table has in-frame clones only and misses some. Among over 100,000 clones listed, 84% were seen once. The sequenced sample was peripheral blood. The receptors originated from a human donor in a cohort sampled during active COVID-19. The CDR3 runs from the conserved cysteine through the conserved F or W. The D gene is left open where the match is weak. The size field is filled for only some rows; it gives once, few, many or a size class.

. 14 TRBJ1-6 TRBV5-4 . TGTGCCAGCAGCTTGCAGACAGTCAATTCACCCCTCCACTTT CASSLQTVNSPLHF
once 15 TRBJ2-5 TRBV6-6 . TGTGCCAGCAGTTACATCGGGACACCGCAAGAGACCCAGTACTTC CASSYIGTPQETQYF
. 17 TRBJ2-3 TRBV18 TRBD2 TGTGCCAGCTCGCCTGGGACTAGCGGGCTGGGCACAGATACGCAGTATTTT CASSPGTSGLGTDTQYF
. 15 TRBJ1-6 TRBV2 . TGTGCCAGCAGTGAAGCGCGGCAGCCAAATTCACCCCTCCACTTT CASSEARQPNSPLHF
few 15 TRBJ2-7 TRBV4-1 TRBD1 TGCGCCAGCAGCCGATCGGGACAGGGGACCTACGAGCAGTACTTC CASSRSGQGTYEQYF
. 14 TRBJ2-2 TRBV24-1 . TGTGCCACCAGTGACTCATGGGGCTTGGGGGAGCTGTTTTTT CATSDSWGLGELFF
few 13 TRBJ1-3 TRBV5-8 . TGTGCCAGCAGCCGGGGCTCTGGAAACACCATATATTTT CASSRGSGNTIYF
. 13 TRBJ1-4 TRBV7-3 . TGTGCCAGCAGCCCGCAGCAGGGTCAAAAACTGTTTTTT CASSPQQGQKLFF
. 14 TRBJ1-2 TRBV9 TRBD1 TGTGCCAGCAGCGTAGTGGGACAGGGGTATGGCTACACCTTC CASSVVGQGYGYTF
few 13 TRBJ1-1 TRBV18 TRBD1 TGTGCCAGCTCTAAGGCGGAATCGGACAGGAGTTTTTTT CASSKAESDRSFF
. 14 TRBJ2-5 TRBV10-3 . TGTGCCATCAGCCCCCGCGGATACCAAGAGACCCAGTACTTC CAISPRGYQETQYF
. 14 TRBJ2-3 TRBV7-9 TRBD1 TGTGCCAGCAGCGGACGGGACAGCCCAGATACGCAGTATTTT CASSGRDSPDTQYF
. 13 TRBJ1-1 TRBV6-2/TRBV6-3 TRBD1 TGTGCCAGCAGTCCCCAGACAGGGACTGAAGCTTTCTTT CASSPQTGTEAFF
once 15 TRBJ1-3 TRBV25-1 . TGTGCCAGCAGTTCCTCCCCCGGACTGGGAAACACCATATATTTT CASSSSPGLGNTIYF
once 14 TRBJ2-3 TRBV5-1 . TGCGCCAGCATTACAGGGCCTGGCGCAGATACGCAGTATTTT CASITGPGADTQYF
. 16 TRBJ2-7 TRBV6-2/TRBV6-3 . TGTGCCAGCAGTTATGGACAGCCGACCTTCTCCTACGAGCAGTACTTC CASSYGQPTFSYEQYF
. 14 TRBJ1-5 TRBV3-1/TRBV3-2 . TGTGCCAGCAGCCCCCGGGTCACAAATCAGCCCCAGCATTTT CASSPRVTNQPQHF
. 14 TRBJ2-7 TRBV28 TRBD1 TGTGCCAGCAGCCTGGGACAGATCTCCTACGAGCAGTACTTC CASSLGQISYEQYF
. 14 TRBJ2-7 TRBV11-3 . TGTGCCAGCAGCTGGGGACTTAACTCCTACGAGCAGTACTTC CASSWGLNSYEQYF
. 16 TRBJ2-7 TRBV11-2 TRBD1 TGTGCCAGCACCCGCGGCCGTGGGACAGCTTCCCACGAGCAGTACTTC CASTRGRGTASHEQYF
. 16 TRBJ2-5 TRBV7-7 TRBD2 TGTGCCAGCAGCTTAGCGCGCTTGGGGACGGGGGGGACCCAGTACTTC CASSLARLGTGGTQYF
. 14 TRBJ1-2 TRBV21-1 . TGTGCCAGCAGCAAAGGGTCAGGGGGCTGCGGCTACACCTTC CASSKGSGGCGYTF
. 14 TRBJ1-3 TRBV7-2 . TGTGCCAGCAGCAGCCCGGACATCGGGAACACCATATATTTT CASSSPDIGNTIYF
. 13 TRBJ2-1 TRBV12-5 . TGTGCTAGTGGTGAGAGCTCCTACAATGAGCAGTTCTTC CASGESSYNEQFF
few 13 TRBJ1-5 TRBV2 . TGTGCCAGCATAGCAGGGGTCAATCAGCCCCAGCATTTT CASIAGVNQPQHF
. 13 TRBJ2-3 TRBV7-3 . TGTGCCAGCAGCCCTAGGAACACAGATACGCAGTATTTT CASSPRNTDTQYF
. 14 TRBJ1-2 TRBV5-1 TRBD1 TGCGCCAGCAGCACGGACAGGGGGCATGGTGGCTACACCTTC CASSTDRGHGGYTF
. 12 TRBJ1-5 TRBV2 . TGTGCCAGCAGTGGGGGGGTACGGCCCCAGCATTTT CASSGGVRPQHF
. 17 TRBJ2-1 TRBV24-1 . TGTGCCACCAGTGATTTTTGGGGGGGCAATTCCTACAATGAGCAGTTCTTC CATSDFWGGNSYNEQFF
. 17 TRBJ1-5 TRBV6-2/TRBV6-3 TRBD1 TGTGCCAGCAGTTACGGAATGGGACAGGGGGTCAATCAGCCCCAGCATTTT CASSYGMGQGVNQPQHF
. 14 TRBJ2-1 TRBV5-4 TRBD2 TGTGCCAGCGGATTGGCGGGGGATAACAATGAGCAGTTCTTC CASGLAGDNNEQFF
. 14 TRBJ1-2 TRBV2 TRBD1 TGTGCCAGCAGGCGACAGGGGAAAGACTATGGCTACACCTTC CASRRQGKDYGYTF
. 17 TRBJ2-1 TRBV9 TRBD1 TGTGCCAGCAGCGTAGGGGGACAGGGGTTCGGGTACAATGAGCAGTTCTTC CASSVGGQGFGYNEQFF